A single sample gave rise to the 27 T cell receptor beta chains below, sequenced in a study of beta chain bispecific antibodies for T cell cancers. Study-wide points: Most targeted TRBV signal came from the leukemia cell line cells, not normal T cells.

Their target antigens are unknown. Either OKT3 anti-CD3 antibody or CD3/CD28 beads expanded T cells from blood mononuclear cells over 3 days. TCRdb ran MiXCR on the 5' RACE reads and lists one entry per CDR3 protein. Here the sample spans about 20,000 distinct CDR3 sequences, over 2.5% being singletons. The sequenced sample was healthy donor T cells cultured with leukemia cells. The origin of the receptors is a human donor in good health. Some clones in this sample may be carry-over from other donors' samples.

This clonotype came up many times. This chain connects TRBV7-9 to TRBJ2-3; D gene ambiguous. CDR1 SEHNR and CDR2 FQNEAQ come from the germline V gene (reference sequence). The length of the CDR3 is 13 residues. V was trimmed by 6 bases and J by 4 bases, leaving 11 bases between them. CDR3 DNA: TGTGCCAGCAGAACGACAACATCAGATACGCAGTATTTT. Protein: CASRTTTSDTQYF.

This clonotype occurred many times. DNA of the CDR3: TGTGCCAGCAGCTGGGGACAGTTAAGCTCCTACGAGCAGTACTTC. This encodes CASSWGQLSSYEQYF. The V and J genes are TRBV7-9 and TRBJ2-7; 7 bases line up with TRBD1. The J segment lost 0 bases and the V segment lost 4 bases, leaving 6 bases of the junction unmatched. The V gene's germline CDR1 is SEHNR and CDR2 FQNEAQ (reference sequence). CDR3 size: 15 residues.

The table lists this clonotype with many counts. This chain links TRBV20-1 with TRBJ2-7, with 9 nucleotides matching TRBD1. CDR1 is DFQATT and CDR2 is SNEGSKA in the germline V gene (reference sequence). The CDR3 extends over 14 amino acids. With V trimmed by 0 bases and J by 3 bases, 3 bases remained unmatched. As DNA, the CDR3 is TGCAGTGCTAGAGATAAGACAGGGGGCTACGAGCAGTACTTC. Residues: CSARDKTGGYEQYF.

This clonotype has at least ten counts. The chain is built from TRBV27 and TRBJ1-2; tentatively, D is TRBD1 (6 bases). This CDR3 contains 15 residues. Looked up from germline, CDR1 is MNHEY and CDR2 is SMNVEV (reference sequence). V was trimmed by 4 bases and J by 4 bases, leaving 16 bases between them. The CDR3 DNA sequence: TGTGCCAGCAGTTCAGTCCGCGACAGGAGCTATGGCTACACCTTC. Encoded protein: CASSSVRDRSYGYTF.

The sample holds many counts of this clonotype. The V and J genes are TRBV30 and TRBJ1-1; D unclear. The CDR3 totals 13 residues. CDR1 and CDR2 (germline): GTSNPN, SVGIG (reference sequence). Trimming took 0 bases from V and 3 from J, leaving 8 bases between them. CDR3 DNA sequence: TGTGCCTGGAGTGTACATTTGGACACTGAAGCTTTCTTT. Translating it yields CAWSVHLDTEAFF.

This clonotype was seen at least ten times. The chain couples TRBV27 to TRBJ1-4; 9 positions match TRBD1. V shed 6 bases, J shed 2 bases, and the junction held 7 bases outside the gene matches. CDR1 and CDR2 from the germline V gene are MNHEY and SMNVEV (reference sequence). The CDR3 spans 16 residues. The CDR3, as DNA: TGTGCCAGCAGACCCGGGACAGGGATCACTAATGAAAAACTGTTTTTT. Amino acid sequence: CASRPGTGITNEKLFF.

This clonotype was detected a few times. V and J are TRBV6-6 and TRBJ2-6; possibly TRBD1 for D (6 bases). Germline CDR1 is MNHNY and CDR2 is SVGAGI (reference sequence). V was trimmed by 7 bases and J by 0 bases, leaving 19 bases between them. This CDR3 contains 18 residues. The CDR3, as DNA: TGTGCCAGCACTGCCCAGGGACATCCCAACTCTGGGGCCAACGTCCTGACTTTC. Translation: CASTAQGHPNSGANVLTF.

This clonotype occurred many times. The rearrangement links TRBV11-2 to TRBJ2-7, with D possibly matching TRBD2 (7 bases). Between the trimmed V and J ends, which lost 4 bases and 6 bases, there was a span of 16 bases. The germline V gene encodes CDR1 SGHAT and CDR2 FQNNGV. This CDR3 region has 14 residues. The CDR3 here is CASSWSGGGGEQYF. The CDR3 DNA sequence: TGTGCCAGCAGCTGGTCCGGGGGCGGGGGCGAGCAGTACTTC.

This clonotype has more than one count but fewer than ten. This rearrangement joins TRBV6-2 or TRBV6-3 to TRBJ1-1; 7 bases align to TRBD1. Germline assignment: CDR1 MNHEY and CDR2 SVGEGT. V was pared by 4 bases and J by 0 bases, with 8 bases of the junction left unmatched. The CDR3 is made up of 16 amino acids. Here the CDR3 reads CASSLPHGTVNTEAFF. The CDR3 nucleotides are TGTGCCAGCAGTTTGCCGCATGGGACAGTGAACACTGAAGCTTTCTTT.

This clonotype was recorded many times. CDR3 sequence reads: CSAEAGLAPLQETQYF. CDR3 in DNA: TGCAGTGCCGAGGCCGGACTAGCGCCTCTTCAAGAGACCCAGTACTTC. This chain joins TRBV20-1 and TRBJ2-5; TRBD2 matches 9 bases. In germline, CDR1 is DFQATT, CDR2 SNEGSKA (reference sequence). The CDR3 loop spans 16 amino acids. V dropped 6 bases and J dropped 2; count of bases not matched to a gene: 13.

This clonotype is judged large. The rearrangement uses TRBV6-4 and TRBJ2-1; 9 positions match TRBD2. Unmatched junction bases numbered 9, after V lost 7 bases and J lost 8 bases. CDR3 length: 14 amino acids. CDR1 and CDR2 from the germline V gene are MRHNA and SNTAGT. CDR3 amino acids: CASKSTGTSYEQFF. Here the CDR3 DNA reads TGTGCCAGCAAATCGACCGGGACTAGCTATGAGCAGTTCTTC.

This clonotype appeared many times. The genes are TRBV12-3 or TRBV12-4 and TRBJ1-2; 8 bases align to TRBD1. The CDR3 is made up of 16 amino acids. The ends lost 2 bases at V and 7 bases at J; junction bases unmatched: 12. The CDR3 DNA sequence: TGTGCCAGCAGTTTAATGGTAGGGACAGGAAGGTCTGGCTACACCTTC. Encoded protein: CASSLMVGTGRSGYTF.

Many counts were recorded for this clonotype. This chain links TRBV2 with TRBJ2-6, with 11 bases matching TRBD1. Germline-derived CDR1 and CDR2 are SNHLY and FYNNEI. Trimming removed 6 bases from V and 2 bases from J; junction bases left unmatched: 6. This CDR3 contains 17 residues. This CDR3 is CASSRTGGYTGANVLTF. The CDR3 DNA follows: TGTGCCAGCAGCAGGACAGGGGGCTACACTGGGGCCAACGTCCTGACTTTC.

This clonotype was seen many times. The chain carries TRBV9 and TRBJ1-2, with TRBD1 matching 8 bases. V was clipped by 3 bases and J by 6 bases; unmatched bases: 13. The CDR3 is made up of 16 amino acids. Germline CDR1 and CDR2: SGDLS and YYNGEE. This CDR3 is CASSASGTDREDGYTF. For the CDR3, the DNA is TGTGCCAGCAGCGCATCCGGGACGGACAGGGAAGATGGCTACACCTTC.

V is TRBV19 and J is TRBJ1-1; TRBD1 matches 7 bases. V was pared by 5 bases and J by 3 bases, with 9 bases of the junction left unmatched. The CDR3 runs 15 residues. The germline gives CDR1 LNHDA, CDR2 SQIVND (reference sequence). The CDR3, as DNA: TGTGCCAGTAGTCAGCAACAGGGGTATTACACTGAAGCTTTCTTT. Residues: CASSQQQGYYTEAFF. The whole variable domain, filled in from reference TRBV19 and TRBJ1-1, reads DGGITQSPKYLFRKEGQNVTLSCEQNLNHDAMYWYRQDPGQGLRLIYYSQIVNDFQKGDIAEGYSVSREKKESFPLTVTSAQKNPTAFYLCASSQQQGYYTEAFFGQGTRLTVV.

This clonotype was seen ten or more times. This chain links TRBV29-1 with TRBJ1-1, with D possibly matching TRBD1 (5 bases). This CDR3 spans 12 amino acids. Germline loops: CDR1 SQVTM, CDR2 ANQGSEA. Trimming removed 7 bases from V and 1 base from J, with 10 bases in between. In nucleotides, the CDR3 is TGCAGCGCTCCGGGGGAGAACACTGAAGCTTTCTTT. Translated: CSAPGENTEAFF. The variable domain in full, with the rest retrieved from reference TRBV29-1 and TRBJ1-1, is SAVISQKPSRDICQRGTSLTIQCQVDSQVTMMFWYRQQPGQSLTLIATANQGSEATYESGFVIDKFPISRPNLTFSTLTVSNMSPEDSSIYLCSAPGENTEAFFGQGTRLTVV.

This clonotype has at least ten counts. The chain carries TRBV12-3 or TRBV12-4 and TRBJ1-6; D call uncertain. The CDR3 runs to 14 residues. The V gene lost 4 bases and the J gene lost 9 bases, with 13 bases spanning the gap. This chain's CDR3 is CASSYTGSGSPLHF. The CDR3 DNA reads TGTGCCAGCAGTTATACGGGGAGTGGTTCACCCCTCCACTTT.

In this sample, this clonotype turned up many times. This chain links TRBV20-1 with TRBJ1-6; D remains ambiguous. Germline CDR1 is DFQATT and CDR2 is SNEGSKA (reference sequence). V was cut by 0 bases and J by 7 bases, with 13 bases left in between. This CDR3 is 15 amino acids long. CDR3 in DNA: TGCAGTGCTAGAGATCTGGTAGGGAAGAATTCACCCCTCCACTTT. As protein: CSARDLVGKNSPLHF.

Ten or more counts support this clonotype. V gene TRBV2 combines with J gene TRBJ2-7, with D perhaps being TRBD1 or TRBD2 (5 bases each). Trimming stripped 7 bases from V and 0 bases from J, with 13 bases between. The CDR3 runs 14 residues. CDR1 and CDR2 (germline): SNHLY, FYNNEI. The CDR3 region is CASILRDGSYEQYF. The CDR3, as DNA: TGTGCCAGCATCCTTCGGGACGGCTCCTACGAGCAGTACTTC.

This clonotype was recorded at least ten times. The genes are TRBV3-1 and TRBJ1-1, with D possibly being TRBD1 (6 bases). Germline CDR1 LGHDT, CDR2 YNNKEL (reference sequence). The CDR3 spans 15 residues. V shed 4 bases and J shed 3 bases, with 15 bases lying between them. The CDR3 nucleotides are TGTGCCAGCAGCCCCGGGGGCCTCGTGGACACTGAAGCTTTCTTT. Amino acids: CASSPGGLVDTEAFF.

This clonotype was seen at least ten times. This chain joins TRBV7-2 and TRBJ2-7; D is uncertain. V was shortened by 2 bases and J by 10 bases, with 12 bases between the two germline ends. There are 12 residues in the CDR3. Looked up from germline, CDR1 is SGHTA and CDR2 is FQGNSA. The CDR3 here is CASSLLGIEQYF. In DNA form, the CDR3 reads TGTGCCAGCAGCTTATTGGGAATTGAACAGTACTTC.

This clonotype was seen at least ten times. This chain links TRBV19 with TRBJ1-1, with TRBD1 matching over 9 bases. Germline V CDR1 and CDR2: LNHDA, SQIVND (reference sequence). V gave up 5 bases and J gave up 1 base; unmatched junction bases: 5. This CDR3 has 15 amino acids. CDR3 bases: TGTGCCAGTAGTGAGGACAGGGGATGGAACACTGAAGCTTTCTTT. It specifies CASSEDRGWNTEAFF.

The chain couples TRBV5-1 to TRBJ2-2; the match to TRBD2 covers 10 bases. The germline CDR1 and CDR2 sequences are SGHRS and YFSETQ. Trimming removed 4 bases from V and 7 bases from J; junction bases left unmatched: 16. The CDR3 consists of 18 residues. The DNA for the CDR3 is TGCGCCAGCAGCCCCCCTGGAGCGGGGGGGCCATATGACGGGGAGCTGTTTTTT. This translates into CASSPPGAGGPYDGELFF.

This clonotype was seen at least ten times. The chain employs TRBV6-6 and TRBJ1-2, with 9 bases identical to TRBD1. V was pared by 8 bases and J by 7 bases, with 17 bases of the junction left unmatched. CDR1 and CDR2 (germline): MNHNY, SVGAGI (reference sequence). CDR3 size: 16 residues. CDR3 residues: CASGLFWDREEGGYTF. CDR3 coding DNA: TGTGCCAGCGGTTTATTCTGGGACAGGGAAGAAGGTGGCTACACCTTC.

This clonotype was seen many times. This rearrangement joins TRBV20-1 to TRBJ2-7, with 7 bases matching TRBD2. V trimming: 3 bases; J trimming: 9 bases; junction bases outside the gene matches: 14. CDR3 size: 14 residues. Germline V lookup: CDR1 DFQATT, CDR2 SNEGSKA (reference sequence). The CDR3 nucleotides read TGCAGTGCTAGGCGGGATACTAGGCCGGGGGGGCAGTACTTC. This translates into CSARRDTRPGGQYF.

This clonotype was observed at least ten times. The chain recombines TRBV5-1 with TRBJ2-2; either TRBD1 or TRBD2 may fit D (6 bases each). The V and J ends lost 2 bases and 7 bases respectively, with 15 bases between them. Looked up from germline, CDR1 is SGHRS and CDR2 is YFSETQ. The CDR3 covers 15 residues. The CDR3 protein is CASSFTGGSGGELFF. The DNA of the CDR3 is TGCGCCAGCAGCTTCACCGGGGGCTCGGGCGGGGAGCTGTTTTTT.

There are a few counts of this clonotype. V is TRBV28 and J is TRBJ1-5; D gene uncertain. The germline V gene has CDR1 MDHEN and CDR2 SYDVKM. The CDR3 covers 18 residues. Between the trimmed V and J ends, which lost 2 bases and 0 bases, there was a span of 17 bases. CDR3 DNA sequence: TGTGCCAGCAGTTTAGTCGGGCAGGTTGACATTAGCAATCAGCCCCAGCATTTT. Amino acid sequence: CASSLVGQVDISNQPQHF.